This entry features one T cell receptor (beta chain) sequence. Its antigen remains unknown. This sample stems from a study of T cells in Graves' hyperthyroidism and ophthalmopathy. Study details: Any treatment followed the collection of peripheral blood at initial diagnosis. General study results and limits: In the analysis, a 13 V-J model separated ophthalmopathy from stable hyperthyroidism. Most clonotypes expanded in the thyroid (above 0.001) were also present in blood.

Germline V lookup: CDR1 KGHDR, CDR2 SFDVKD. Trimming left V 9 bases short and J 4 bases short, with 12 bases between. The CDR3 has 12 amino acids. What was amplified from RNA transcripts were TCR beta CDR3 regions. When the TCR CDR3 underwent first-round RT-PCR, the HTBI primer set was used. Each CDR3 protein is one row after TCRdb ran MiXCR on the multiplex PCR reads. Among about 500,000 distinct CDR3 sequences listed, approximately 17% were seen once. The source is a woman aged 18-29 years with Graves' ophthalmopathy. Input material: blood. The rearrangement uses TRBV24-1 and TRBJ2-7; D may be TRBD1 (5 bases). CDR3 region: CATEGEGYEQYF. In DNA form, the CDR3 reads TGTGCCACCGAAGGGGAAGGGTACGAGCAGTACTTC.